A selection of T cell receptor beta chains follows, all from one sample in a study of shared clonotypes between healthy human individuals. Measured with immunoSEQ multiplex PCR; TCRdb has only the in-frame clones, and not every one. The sample has 600,000 to 750,000 clones, about 92% seen once. Material: memory CD8+ T cells from PBMCs. These receptors were collected from a young man in good health. Some clones in this sample may be carry-over from other donors' samples. CDR3s leave out the opening cysteine and the closing phenylalanine or tryptophan. A D gene is named only where the DNA matches it firmly.

D	V	J	CDR3
TRBD1	TRBV28	TRBJ2-1	ASSLTGGNNEQF
TRBD2	TRBV28	TRBJ2-1	ASSLDSGTTSYNEQF
NA	TRBV10-3	TRBJ2-3	AIRVTVSTDTQY
NA	TRBV15	TRBJ2-3	ATSSWQGGDTQY
NA	TRBV11-2	TRBJ1-2	ASSLNGQGGYGYT
TRBD1	TRBV9	TRBJ2-7	ASSLADRGQGTYEQY
TRBD1	TRBV4-2	TRBJ1-1	ASSQVAGDRATF
TRBD1	TRBV27	TRBJ2-7	ASSTPTGWGEQY
TRBD2	TRBV5-5	TRBJ2-7	ASSWTSGHRREQY
NA	TRBV15	TRBJ1-5	ATRKGRPGNQPQH
TRBD2	TRBV6-1	TRBJ2-5	ASSPGTSGRKTQY
TRBD1	TRBV7-9	TRBJ1-3	ASSPDRGSGNTIY
NA	TRBV5-4	TRBJ2-7	ASSLGAGEHYEQY
TRBD2	TRBV29-1	TRBJ2-1	SVEGTTSGTYNEQF
TRBD1	TRBV7-8	TRBJ2-7	ASSSRTGEFSYEQY
NA	TRBV7-9	TRBJ2-3	ASSLWGAHFMSDTQY
NA	TRBV6-6	TRBJ1-1	ASSRGGNTEAF
TRBD1	TRBV19	TRBJ2-2	ASSITGAHTGELF
NA	TRBV4-1	TRBJ2-7	ASSISGGSSYEQY
NA	TRBV30	TRBJ2-5	AWSVGGAETQY
NA	TRBV10-1	TRBJ2-1	ASSEIRTYNEQF
TRBD2	TRBV4-1	TRBJ2-3	ASSRTSGTDTQY
TRBD2	TRBV11-2	TRBJ2-5	ASRRLAGAETQY